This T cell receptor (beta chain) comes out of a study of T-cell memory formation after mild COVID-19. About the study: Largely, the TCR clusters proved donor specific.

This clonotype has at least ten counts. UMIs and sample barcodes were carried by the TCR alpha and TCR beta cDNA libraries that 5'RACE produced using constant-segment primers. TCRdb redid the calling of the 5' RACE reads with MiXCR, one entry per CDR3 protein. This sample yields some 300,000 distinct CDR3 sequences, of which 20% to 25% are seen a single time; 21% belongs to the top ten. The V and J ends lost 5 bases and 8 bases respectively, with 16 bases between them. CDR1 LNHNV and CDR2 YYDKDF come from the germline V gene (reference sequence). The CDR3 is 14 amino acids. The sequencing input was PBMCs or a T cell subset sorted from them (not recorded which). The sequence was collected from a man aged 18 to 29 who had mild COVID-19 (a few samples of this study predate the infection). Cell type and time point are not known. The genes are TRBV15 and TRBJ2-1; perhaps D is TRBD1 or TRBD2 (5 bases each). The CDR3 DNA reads TGTGCCACCAGCTTACTCCGGGGCGTCGATGAGCAGTTCTTC. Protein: CATSLLRGVDEQFF.